This T cell receptor beta chain was recovered during a study of regulatory T cells in long-lasting Graves disease. Study overall: Disease was considered persistent Graves' disease after over 5 years of antithyroid drugs (with positive TSH receptor antibodies). Whole-study results and caveats: Repertoires from persistent disease leaned toward TRBV28, TRBJ1-2 and TRBJ2-5.

The table lists this clonotype with a count of one. What it binds is unknown. The time point denotes: persistent/refractory GD, antithyroid drugs over 5 years with positive TRAb. The TCR library was prepared using RNA isolated from PBMCs. CDR3 regions were amplified by Arm-PCR using iRepertoire HTBI primers to build TCR beta libraries. How the authors handled the data: Analysis of the samples identified around 60 TRBV and 13 to 15 TRBJ segments. From the multiplex PCR reads, TCRdb called clonotypes with MiXCR, one entry per CDR3 protein. The authors' filters were not applied to this entry. This table has hundreds of thousands of distinct CDR3 sequences, less than 25% appearing once. The length of the CDR3 is 19 residues. Trimming took 4 bases from V and 0 from J, leaving 25 bases between them.

This chain links TRBV12-3 or TRBV12-4 with TRBJ2-7, with D perhaps being TRBD1 or TRBD2 (8 bases each). The specimen comprised peripheral blood mononuclear cells (PBMCs), sampled when the disease was refractory, from a patient treated with antithyroid drugs. The TCR sequence derives from a female donor with Graves disease. CDR3 region: CASSSLAGQASYGSYEQYF. The CDR3 DNA sequence: TGTGCCAGCAGTTCATTAGCGGGACAGGCAAGCTACGGCTCCTACGAGCAGTACTTC.